The 7 T cell receptor beta chains in this list originate from one sample, sequenced in a study of T-cell memory formation after mild COVID-19. One entry per CDR3 protein, called by TCRdb with MiXCR from the 5' RACE reads. This table holds about 190,000 distinct CDR3 sequences, roughly 30% found once. The sample comprised PBMCs or a T cell subset sorted from them (not recorded which). The receptors were gathered from an adult woman who had mild COVID-19 (a few samples of this study predate the infection). Cell type and time point are not known.

The V gene is TRBV7-8, the J gene TRBJ2-7; TRBD1 matches 9 bases. The CDR3 has 14 amino acids. The junction had 5 bases not matched to a gene; V was cut back by 5 bases and J by 3 bases. Germline V gene lookup returns CDR1 SGHVS and CDR2 FQNEAQ. In nucleotides, the CDR3 is TGTGCCAGCAGCCCCGGGACAGGGTTCTACGAGCAGTACTTC. Its translation is CASSPGTGFYEQYF.

Only a few counts were recorded for this clonotype. The chain couples TRBV14 to TRBJ2-2, with 10 bases fitting TRBD2. The junction had 9 bases not matched to a gene; V was cut back by 1 base and J by 7 bases. Germline loops: CDR1 SGHDN, CDR2 FVKESK. The CDR3 length is 17 residues. DNA of the CDR3: TGTGCCAGCAGCCAAGGGCTAGCGGGAGTATGGAACGGGGAGCTGTTTTTT. Its translation is CASSQGLAGVWNGELFF.

This clonotype appeared a few times. The chain links TRBV12-3 or TRBV12-4 to TRBJ2-2; TRBD2 aligns across 9 bases. V lost 4 bases to trimming and J lost 4 bases; unmatched junction nucleotides: 7. The CDR3 runs to 16 residues. Here the CDR3 reads CASSYSGSRGTGELFF. The CDR3 DNA sequence: TGTGCCAGCAGTTATAGCGGGAGTCGGGGCACCGGGGAGCTGTTTTTT.

This clonotype was counted a few times. The chain links TRBV13 to TRBJ2-1, with TRBD1 identical over 10 bases. V gave up 1 base and J gave up 7 bases; unmatched junction bases: 13. The CDR3 runs to 18 residues. CDR1 is PRHDT, CDR2 FYEKMQ, per germline (reference sequence). The CDR3 sequence: CASSLEAGQGIGTNEQFF. DNA for the CDR3: TGTGCCAGCAGCTTAGAGGCGGGACAGGGGATTGGAACGAATGAGCAGTTCTTC.

V and J are TRBV7-3 and TRBJ1-1; a weak D match, TRBD1 (5 bases). Germline values: CDR1 SGHTA, CDR2 FQGTGA. The CDR3 sequence is 13 residues long. V was trimmed by 5 bases and J by 10 bases, leaving 17 bases between them. The CDR3 sequence is CASSPYKGAVAFF. CDR3 nucleotides: TGTGCCAGCAGCCCGTACAAAGGGGCGGTAGCTTTCTTT.

In its sample, this clonotype was seen a few times. The V gene is TRBV14, the J gene TRBJ2-7, with 7 bases matching TRBD1. This CDR3 spans 17 amino acids. J was trimmed by 0 bases and V by 0 bases; bases with no gene match: 8. The germline CDR1 and CDR2 sequences are SGHDN and FVKESK. CDR3 bases: TGTGCCAGCAGCCAAGAGGTCTGGGACAGAGTCTCCTACGAGCAGTACTTC. Translating it yields CASSQEVWDRVSYEQYF.

A few counts support this clonotype. The chain's CDR3 is CASSQGTSTDTQYF. As DNA, the CDR3 is TGTGCCAGCAGCCAAGGGACTAGCACAGATACGCAGTATTTT. This chain joins TRBV3-1 and TRBJ2-3; D is possibly TRBD2 (5 bases). Germline lookup yields CDR1 LGHDT and CDR2 YNNKEL (reference sequence). V was shortened by 1 base and J by 0 bases, with 5 bases between the two germline ends. This CDR3 region has 14 residues.